This TCR beta chain appears in the sequencing data of a study of Tregs in tolerant kidney transplant recipients. V dropped 2 bases and J dropped 7 bases, with 9 bases sitting between them. This CDR3 contains 14 residues. Germline V lookup: CDR1 MNHEY, CDR2 SVGAGI. Profiling relied on immunoSEQ multiplex PCR, and the TCRdb table lists in-frame clones only, not all of them. The sample carries about 110,000 clones, 90% recorded once. This TCR derives from a human donor who received a combined kidney and bone marrow transplant. The rearrangement links TRBV6-5 to TRBJ1-6; D uncertain. The source material was CD4+ T cells from blood, sampled before the transplant. Written as DNA, the CDR3 is TGTGCCAGCAGTTACGCGGCTAGGAATTCACCCCTCCACTTT. It is translated as CASSYAARNSPLHF.